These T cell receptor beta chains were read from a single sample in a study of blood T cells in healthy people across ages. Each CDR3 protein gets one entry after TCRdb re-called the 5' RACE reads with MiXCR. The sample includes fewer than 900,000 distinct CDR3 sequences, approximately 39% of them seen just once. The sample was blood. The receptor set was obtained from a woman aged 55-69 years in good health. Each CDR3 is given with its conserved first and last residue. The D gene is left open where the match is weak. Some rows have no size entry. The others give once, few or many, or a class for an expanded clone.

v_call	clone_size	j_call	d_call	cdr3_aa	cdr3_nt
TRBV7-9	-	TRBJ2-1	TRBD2	CASSLASGTPFF	TGTGCCAGCAGCTTAGCGAGCGGGACCCCGTTCTTC
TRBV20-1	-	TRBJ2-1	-	CSASNPDSSSYNEQFF	TGCAGTGCTTCCAACCCGGACTCGAGCTCCTACAATGAGCAGTTCTTC
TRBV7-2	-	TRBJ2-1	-	CASSAQDPIVEQFF	TGTGCCAGCAGCGCTCAGGACCCCATAGTTGAGCAGTTCTTC
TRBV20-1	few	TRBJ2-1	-	CSAPITYNEQFF	TGCAGTGCTCCTATCACCTACAATGAGCAGTTCTTC
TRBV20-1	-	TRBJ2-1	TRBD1	CSASGTVAYEQFF	TGCAGTGCTTCCGGGACAGTGGCTTACGAGCAGTTCTTC
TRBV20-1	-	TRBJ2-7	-	CSARVGVSVRYEQYF	TGCAGTGCTAGGGTGGGAGTGTCAGTTAGGTACGAGCAGTACTTC
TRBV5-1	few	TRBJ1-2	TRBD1	CASSRTGAHNYGYTF	TGCGCCAGCAGCAGGACAGGGGCGCACAACTATGGCTACACCTTC
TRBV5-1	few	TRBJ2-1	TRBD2	CASSLPGLAGGNEQFF	TGCGCCAGCAGCTTGCCGGGACTAGCGGGTGGGAATGAGCAGTTCTTC
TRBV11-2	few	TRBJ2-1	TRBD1	CASSLGGQTYNEQFF	TGTGCCAGCAGCTTAGGGGGACAGACCTACAATGAGCAGTTCTTC
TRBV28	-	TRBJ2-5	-	CASSTYTLNLVETQYF	TGTGCCAGCAGTACCTATACCCTTAATTTGGTTGAGACCCAGTACTTC
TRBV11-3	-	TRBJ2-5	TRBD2	CASSSGTSGSPKQYF	TGTGCCAGCAGCTCAGGGACTAGCGGTTCCCCCAAGCAGTACTTC
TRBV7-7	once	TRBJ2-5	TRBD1	CASSLGGTEQETQYF	TGTGCCAGCAGCTTAGGGGGGACAGAGCAAGAGACCCAGTACTTC
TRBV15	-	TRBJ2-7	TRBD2	CATSSRLAGSYEQYF	TGTGCCACCAGCAGCCGACTAGCGGGATCCTACGAGCAGTACTTC
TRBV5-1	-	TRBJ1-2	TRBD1	CASSPGQGVGYGYTF	TGCGCCAGCAGCCCGGGACAGGGCGTGGGCTATGGCTACACCTTC
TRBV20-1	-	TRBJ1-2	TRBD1	CSAGASQGTSHYGYTF	TGCAGTGCTGGCGCTTCACAGGGGACAAGTCACTATGGCTACACCTTC
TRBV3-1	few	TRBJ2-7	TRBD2	CASSQSSGSNEQYF	TGTGCCAGCAGCCAGTCTAGCGGGAGCAACGAGCAGTACTTC
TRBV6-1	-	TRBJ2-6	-	CASTREAGANVLTF	TGTGCCAGCACCAGGGAAGCTGGGGCCAACGTCCTGACTTTC
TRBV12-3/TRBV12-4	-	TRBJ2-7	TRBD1	CASSLGPTGGEQYF	TGTGCCAGCAGTCTGGGCCCTACAGGGGGCGAGCAGTACTTC
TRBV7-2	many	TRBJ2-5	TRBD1	CASSRGTGETQYF	TGTGCCAGCAGCCGGGGGACAGGCGAGACCCAGTACTTC
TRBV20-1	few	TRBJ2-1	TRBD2	CSVPKVSGSGDEQFF	TGCAGTGTTCCAAAAGTTAGCGGGAGCGGCGATGAGCAGTTCTTC
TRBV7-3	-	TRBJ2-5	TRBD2	CASSRTSVKGETQYF	TGTGCCAGCAGCAGGACTAGTGTCAAGGGAGAGACCCAGTACTTC
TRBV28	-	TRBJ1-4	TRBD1	CASSYRDRDPEDEKLFF	TGTGCCAGCAGTTACCGGGACAGGGATCCGGAGGATGAAAAACTGTTTTTT